This entry describes one TCR beta chain. The data were obtained in a study of blood T cells in healthy people across ages. Germline lookup yields CDR1 DFQATT and CDR2 SNEGSKA (reference sequence). J gave up 2 bases and V 3 bases, and 7 bases lay outside the gene matches. This CDR3 spans 15 amino acids. A second PCR of 7 to 11 cycles used a sample-barcoded 5' primer and a J-beta primer mix. Each CDR3 protein gets one entry after TCRdb re-called the 5' RACE reads with MiXCR. The repertoire includes under 2,000,000 distinct CDR3 sequences, approximately 50% of them detected once, and over 2% sits in the top ten.

Sequenced: blood. The chain is built from TRBV20-1 and TRBJ2-1; TRBD1 matches at 7 bases. This TCR was sampled from a woman in her forties in good health. CDR3 in amino acids: CSASPGTEAYNEQFF. The CDR3 DNA sequence: TGCAGTGCTAGTCCCGGGACAGAAGCCTACAATGAGCAGTTCTTC.